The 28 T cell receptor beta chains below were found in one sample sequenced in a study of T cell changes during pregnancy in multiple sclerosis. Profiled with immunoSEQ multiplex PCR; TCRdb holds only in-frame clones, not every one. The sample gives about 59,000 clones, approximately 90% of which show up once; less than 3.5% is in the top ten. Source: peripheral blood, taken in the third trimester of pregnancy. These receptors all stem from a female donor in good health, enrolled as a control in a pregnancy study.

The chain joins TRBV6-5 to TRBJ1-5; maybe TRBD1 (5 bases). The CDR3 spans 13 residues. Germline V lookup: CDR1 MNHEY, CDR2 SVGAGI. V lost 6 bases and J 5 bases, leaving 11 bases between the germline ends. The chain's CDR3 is CASRPGQDQPQHF. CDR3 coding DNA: TGTGCCAGCAGACCCGGACAAGATCAGCCCCAGCATTTT.

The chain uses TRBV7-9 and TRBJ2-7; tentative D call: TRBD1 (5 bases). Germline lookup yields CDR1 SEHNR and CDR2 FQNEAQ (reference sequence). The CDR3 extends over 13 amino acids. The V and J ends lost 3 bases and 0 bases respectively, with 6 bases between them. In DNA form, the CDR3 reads TGTGCCAGCAGCTTTGACAGCTCCTACGAGCAGTACTTC. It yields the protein CASSFDSSYEQYF.

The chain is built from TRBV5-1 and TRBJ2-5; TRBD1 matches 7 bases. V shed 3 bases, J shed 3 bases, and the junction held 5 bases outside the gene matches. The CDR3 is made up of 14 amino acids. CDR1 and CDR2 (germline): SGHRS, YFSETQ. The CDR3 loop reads CASSSATGKETQYF. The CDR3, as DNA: TGCGCCAGCAGCTCTGCGACAGGGAAAGAGACCCAGTACTTC.

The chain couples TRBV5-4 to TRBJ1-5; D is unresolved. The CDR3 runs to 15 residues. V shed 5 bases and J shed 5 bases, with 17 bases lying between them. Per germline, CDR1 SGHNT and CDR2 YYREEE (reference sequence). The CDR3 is CASSDAANRDQPQHF. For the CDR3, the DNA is TGTGCCAGCAGTGATGCAGCCAACAGAGATCAGCCCCAGCATTTT.

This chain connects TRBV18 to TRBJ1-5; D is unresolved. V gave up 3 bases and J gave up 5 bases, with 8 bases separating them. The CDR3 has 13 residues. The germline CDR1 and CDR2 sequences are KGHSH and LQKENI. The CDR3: CASSPVRDQPQHF. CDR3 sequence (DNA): TGTGCCAGCTCACCGGTGAGAGATCAGCCCCAGCATTTT. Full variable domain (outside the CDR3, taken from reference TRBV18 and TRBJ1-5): NAGVMQNPRHLVRRRGQEARLRCSPMKGHSHVYWYRQLPEEGLKFMVYLQKENIIDESGMPKERFSAEFPKEGPSILRIQQVVRGDSAAYFCASSPVRDQPQHFGDGTRLSIL.

The CDR3 DNA is TGTGCCAGCAGCCAAGGGGCTAGCGGCTTCTCTTCCACAGATACGCAGTATTTT. Translation: CASSQGASGFSSTDTQYF. The V gene is TRBV7-2, the J gene TRBJ2-3; 7 bases align to TRBD2. Per germline, CDR1 SGHTA and CDR2 FQGNSA. The trim removed 5 bases at V and 2 bases at J, leaving 16 bases unmatched. The CDR3 spans 18 residues.

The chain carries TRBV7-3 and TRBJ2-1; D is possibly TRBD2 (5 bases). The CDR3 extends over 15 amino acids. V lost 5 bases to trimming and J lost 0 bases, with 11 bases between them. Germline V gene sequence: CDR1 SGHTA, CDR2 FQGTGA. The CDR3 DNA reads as TGTGCCAGCAGCCCCTCTACTAGCTCCTACAATGAGCAGTTCTTC. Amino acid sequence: CASSPSTSSYNEQFF. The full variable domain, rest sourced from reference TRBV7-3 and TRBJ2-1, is GAGVSQTPSNKVTEKGKYVELRCDPISGHTALYWYRQSLGQGPEFLIYFQGTGAADDSGLPNDRFFAVRPEGSVSTLKIQRTERGDSAVYLCASSPSTSSYNEQFFGPGTRLTVL.

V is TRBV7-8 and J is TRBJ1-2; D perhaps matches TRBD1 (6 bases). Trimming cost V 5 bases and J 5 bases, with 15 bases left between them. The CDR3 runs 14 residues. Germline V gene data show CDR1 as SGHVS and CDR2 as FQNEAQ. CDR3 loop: CASSRQAAGYGYTF. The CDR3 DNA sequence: TGTGCCAGCAGCCGACAGGCTGCTGGTTATGGCTACACCTTC.

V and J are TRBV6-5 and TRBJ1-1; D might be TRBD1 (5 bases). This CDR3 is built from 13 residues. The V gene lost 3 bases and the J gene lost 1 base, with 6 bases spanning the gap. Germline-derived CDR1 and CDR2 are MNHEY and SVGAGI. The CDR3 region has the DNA TGTGCCAGCAGTTATACAGGGAACACTGAAGCTTTCTTT. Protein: CASSYTGNTEAFF.

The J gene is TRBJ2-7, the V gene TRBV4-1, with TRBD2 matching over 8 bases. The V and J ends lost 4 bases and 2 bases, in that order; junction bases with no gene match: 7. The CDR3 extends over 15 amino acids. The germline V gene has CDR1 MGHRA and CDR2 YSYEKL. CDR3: CASSLSAGVTYEQYF. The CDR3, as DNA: TGCGCCAGCAGCCTCTCAGCGGGAGTTACCTACGAGCAGTACTTC.

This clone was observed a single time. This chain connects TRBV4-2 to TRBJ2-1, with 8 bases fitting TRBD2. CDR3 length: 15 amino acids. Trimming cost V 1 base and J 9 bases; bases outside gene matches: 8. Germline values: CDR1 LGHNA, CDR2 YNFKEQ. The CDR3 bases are TGTGCCAGCAGCCAAGCAGAGCGGGAGAGTCGTGAGCAGTTCTTC. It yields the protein CASSQAERESREQFF.

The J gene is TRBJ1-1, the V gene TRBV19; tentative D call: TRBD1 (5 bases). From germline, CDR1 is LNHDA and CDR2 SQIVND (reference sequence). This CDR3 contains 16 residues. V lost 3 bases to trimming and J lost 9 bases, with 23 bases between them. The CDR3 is CASSIRHGGSFLQAFF. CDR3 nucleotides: TGTGCCAGTAGTATTCGTCACGGGGGGTCCTTCCTTCAAGCTTTCTTT.

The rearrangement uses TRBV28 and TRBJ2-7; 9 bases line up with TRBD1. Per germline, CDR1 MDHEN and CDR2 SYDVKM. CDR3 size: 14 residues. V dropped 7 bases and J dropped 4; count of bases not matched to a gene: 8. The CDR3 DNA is TGTGCCAGCACCGAGGACAGGGGCCCATACGAGCAGTACTTC. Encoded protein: CASTEDRGPYEQYF.

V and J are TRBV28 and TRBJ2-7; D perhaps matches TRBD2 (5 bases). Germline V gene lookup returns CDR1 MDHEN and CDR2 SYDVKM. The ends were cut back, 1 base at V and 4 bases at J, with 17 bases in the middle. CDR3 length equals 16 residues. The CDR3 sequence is CASSLSIREELYEQYF. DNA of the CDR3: TGTGCCAGCAGTTTATCGATTCGGGAAGAGCTATACGAGCAGTACTTC. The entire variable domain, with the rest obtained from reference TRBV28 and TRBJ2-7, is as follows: DVKVTQSSRYLVKRTGEKVFLECVQDMDHENMFWYRQDPGLGLRLIYFSYDVKMKEKGDIPEGYSVSREKKERFSLILESASTNQTSMYLCASSLSIREELYEQYFGPGTRLTVT.

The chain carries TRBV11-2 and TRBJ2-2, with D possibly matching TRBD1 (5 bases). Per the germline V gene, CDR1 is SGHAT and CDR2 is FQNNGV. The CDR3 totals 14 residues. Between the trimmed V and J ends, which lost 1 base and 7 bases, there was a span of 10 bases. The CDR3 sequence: CASSLGRVGGELFF. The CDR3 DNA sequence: TGTGCCAGCAGCTTAGGCAGGGTGGGCGGGGAGCTGTTTTTT.

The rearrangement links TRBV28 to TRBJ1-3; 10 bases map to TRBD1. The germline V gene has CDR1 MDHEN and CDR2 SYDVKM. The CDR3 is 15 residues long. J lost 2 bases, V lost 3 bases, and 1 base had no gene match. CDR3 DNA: TGTGCCAGCAGTTTGGGACAGGGGACTGGAAACACCATATATTTT. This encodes CASSLGQGTGNTIYF. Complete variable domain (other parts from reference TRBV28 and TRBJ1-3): DVKVTQSSRYLVKRTGEKVFLECVQDMDHENMFWYRQDPGLGLRLIYFSYDVKMKEKGDIPEGYSVSREKKERFSLILESASTNQTSMYLCASSLGQGTGNTIYFGEGSWLTVV.

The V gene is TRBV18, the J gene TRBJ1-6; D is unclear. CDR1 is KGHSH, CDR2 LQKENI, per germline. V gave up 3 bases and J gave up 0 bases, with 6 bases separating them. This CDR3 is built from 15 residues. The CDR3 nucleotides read TGTGCCAGCTCACCTCGGGGCTCCTATAATTCACCCCTCCACTTT. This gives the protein CASSPRGSYNSPLHF.

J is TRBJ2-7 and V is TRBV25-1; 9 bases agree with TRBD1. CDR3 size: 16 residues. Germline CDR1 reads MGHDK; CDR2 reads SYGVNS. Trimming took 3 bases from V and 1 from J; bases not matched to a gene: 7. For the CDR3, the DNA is TGTGCCAGCAGTGACCGGACGGGACAGGGTTCCTACGAGCAGTACTTC. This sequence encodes CASSDRTGQGSYEQYF.

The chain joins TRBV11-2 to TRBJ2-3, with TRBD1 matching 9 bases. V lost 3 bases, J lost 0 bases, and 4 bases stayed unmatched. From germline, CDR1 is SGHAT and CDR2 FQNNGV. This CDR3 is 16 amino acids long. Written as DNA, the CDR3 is TGTGCCAGCAGCTTTACAGGGGGCCAAAGCACAGATACGCAGTATTTT. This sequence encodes CASSFTGGQSTDTQYF. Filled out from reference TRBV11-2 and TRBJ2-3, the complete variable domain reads EAGVAQSPRYKIIEKRQSVAFWCNPISGHATLYWYQQILGQGPKLLIQFQNNGVVDDSQLPKDRFSAERLKGVDSTLKIQPAKLEDSAVYLCASSFTGGQSTDTQYFGPGTRLTVL.

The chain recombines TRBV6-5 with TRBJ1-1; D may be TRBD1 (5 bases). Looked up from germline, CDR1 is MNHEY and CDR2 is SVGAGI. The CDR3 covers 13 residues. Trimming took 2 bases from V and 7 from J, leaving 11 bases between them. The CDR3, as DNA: TGTGCCAGCAGTTACGGGGCGGGGGTTGAAGCTTTCTTT. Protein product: CASSYGAGVEAFF.

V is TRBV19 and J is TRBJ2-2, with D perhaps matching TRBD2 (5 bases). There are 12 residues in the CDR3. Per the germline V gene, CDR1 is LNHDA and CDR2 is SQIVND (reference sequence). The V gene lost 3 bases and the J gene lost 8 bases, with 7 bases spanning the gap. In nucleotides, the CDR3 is TGTGCCAGTAGTATTAGGAGGGGGGAGCTGTTTTTT. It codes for CASSIRRGELFF.

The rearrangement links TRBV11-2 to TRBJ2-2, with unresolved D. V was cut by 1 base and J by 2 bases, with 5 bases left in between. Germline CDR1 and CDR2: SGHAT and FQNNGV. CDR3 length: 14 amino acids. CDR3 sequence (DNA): TGTGCCAGCAGCTTAGGACTCAACACCGGGGAGCTGTTTTTT. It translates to CASSLGLNTGELFF. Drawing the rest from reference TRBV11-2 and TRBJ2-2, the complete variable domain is EAGVAQSPRYKIIEKRQSVAFWCNPISGHATLYWYQQILGQGPKLLIQFQNNGVVDDSQLPKDRFSAERLKGVDSTLKIQPAKLEDSAVYLCASSLGLNTGELFFGEGSRLTVL.

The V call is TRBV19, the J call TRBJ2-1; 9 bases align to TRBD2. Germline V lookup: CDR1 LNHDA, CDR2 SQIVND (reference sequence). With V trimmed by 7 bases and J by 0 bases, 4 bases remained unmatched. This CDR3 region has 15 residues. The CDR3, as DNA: TGTGCCAGTACTAGCGGGATACTCTCCTACAATGAGCAGTTCTTC. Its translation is CASTSGILSYNEQFF.

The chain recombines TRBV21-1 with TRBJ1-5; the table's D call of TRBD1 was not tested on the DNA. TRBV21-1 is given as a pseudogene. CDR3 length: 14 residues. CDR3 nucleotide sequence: TGTGCCAGCAGGCAGGGGAAGGGCGGTCAGCCCCAGCATTTT. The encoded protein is CASRQGKGGQPQHF.

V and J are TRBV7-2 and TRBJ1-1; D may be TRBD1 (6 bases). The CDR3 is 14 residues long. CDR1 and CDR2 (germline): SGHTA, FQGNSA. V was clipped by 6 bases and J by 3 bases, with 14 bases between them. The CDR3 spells CASSLITGYTEAFF. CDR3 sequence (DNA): TGTGCCAGCAGTCTCATCACAGGGTACACTGAAGCTTTCTTT.

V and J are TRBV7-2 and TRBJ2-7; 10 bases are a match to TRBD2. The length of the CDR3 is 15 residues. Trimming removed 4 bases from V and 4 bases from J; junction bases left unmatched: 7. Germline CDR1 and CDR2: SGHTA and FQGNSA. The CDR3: CASSSLAGAVYEQYF. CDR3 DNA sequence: TGTGCCAGCAGCTCTCTAGCGGGAGCGGTGTACGAGCAGTACTTC.

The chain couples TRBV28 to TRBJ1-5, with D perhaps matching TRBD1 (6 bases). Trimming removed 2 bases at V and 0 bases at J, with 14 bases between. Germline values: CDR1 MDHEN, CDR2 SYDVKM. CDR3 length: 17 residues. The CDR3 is CASSLALRGNSNQPQHF. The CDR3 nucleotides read TGTGCCAGCAGTTTAGCTCTCAGGGGTAATAGCAATCAGCCCCAGCATTTT.

The DNA for the CDR3 is TGCGCCAGCAGCCAAGCTAACAGGGGGTTACAAGAGACCCAGTACTTC. Amino acid sequence: CASSQANRGLQETQYF. The chain links TRBV4-3 to TRBJ2-5; 8 nucleotides match TRBD1. The CDR3 consists of 16 residues. V shed 1 base and J 2 bases; nucleotides not matched to a gene: 6. The germline V gene has CDR1 LGHNA and CDR2 YSLEER.